This T cell receptor (beta chain) was sequenced in a study of STAT5B mutations in CD4+ large granular lymphocyte leukemia. Study-wide context: Among healthy controls, a particular HLA allele went with more CDR3 'QG' motifs.

Sequencing was at survey level. Method: immunoSEQ multiplex PCR; TCRdb's copy keeps in-frame clones and lacks some. The data hold approximately 34,000 clones, with around three quarters observed a single time. V was clipped by 6 bases and J by 7 bases, with 12 bases between them. CDR1 is MDHEN, CDR2 SYDVKM, per germline. The CDR3 runs 13 residues. General study points: Without putative leukemic clones, patient CD4-sorted repertoires remained more clonal than healthy CD4+ repertoires. Compared with healthy controls (2/35), patient top clones favored TRBV06 (8/27).

This clone was observed a single time. Antigen specificity is unknown. The specimen was CD4+ T cells from blood buffy coats. The chain combines TRBV28 with TRBJ1-4, with unresolved D. The clonotype was recovered from a human donor in good health. The CDR3, as DNA: TGTGCCAGCAGCACCCTACGGGGTGAAAAACTGTTTTTT. It specifies CASSTLRGEKLFF.